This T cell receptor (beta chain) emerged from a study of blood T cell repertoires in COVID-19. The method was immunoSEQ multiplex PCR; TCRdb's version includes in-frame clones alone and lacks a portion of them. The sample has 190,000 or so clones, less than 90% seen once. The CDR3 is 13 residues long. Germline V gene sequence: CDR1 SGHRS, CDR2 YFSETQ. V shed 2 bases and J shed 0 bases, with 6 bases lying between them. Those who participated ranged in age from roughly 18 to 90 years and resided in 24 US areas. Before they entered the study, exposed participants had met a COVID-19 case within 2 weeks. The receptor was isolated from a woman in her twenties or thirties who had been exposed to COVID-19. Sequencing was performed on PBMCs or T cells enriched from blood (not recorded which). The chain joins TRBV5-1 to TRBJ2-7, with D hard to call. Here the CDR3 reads CASSFSGSYEQYF. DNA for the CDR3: TGCGCCAGCAGCTTTTCAGGCTCCTACGAGCAGTACTTC. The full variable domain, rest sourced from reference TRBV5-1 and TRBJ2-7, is KAGVTQTPRYLIKTRGQQVTLSCSPISGHRSVSWYQQTPGQGLQFLFEYFSETQRNKGNFPGRFSGRQFSNSRSEMNVSTLELGDSALYLCASSFSGSYEQYFGPGTRLTVT.